The 5 T cell receptor beta chains listed next were all sequenced from one sample in a study of blood T cell repertoires in COVID-19. The protocol was immunoSEQ multiplex PCR, while the TCRdb copy is restricted to in-frame clones and leaves out a portion. There are under 100,000 clones in the sample; about 90% occur only once, and around 16% lies in the top ten. Sequenced: peripheral blood. These receptor sequences come from a male donor with acute or convalescent COVID-19.

About this clone: This specimen includes other DNA sequences encoding the same CDR3. The gene calls are TRBV9 and TRBJ1-2; D not resolved. The CDR3 sequence is 13 residues long. In germline, CDR1 is SGDLS, CDR2 YYNGEE. V gave up 0 bases and J gave up 4 bases, with 7 bases separating them. The CDR3 reads CASSVGGVYGYTF. Written as DNA, the CDR3 is TGTGCCAGCAGCGTAGGAGGTGTCTATGGCTACACCTTC.

The chain is built from TRBV7-6 and TRBJ1-5; 7 nucleotides agree with TRBD1. With 2 bases clipped from V and 6 bases from J, the junction kept 7 bases outside the gene matches. Germline lookup yields CDR1 SGHVS and CDR2 FNYEAQ. The CDR3 length is 15 residues. CDR3: CASSLSPGGGQPQHF. In nucleotides, the CDR3 is TGTGCCAGCAGCTTATCTCCAGGGGGTGGTCAGCCCCAGCATTTT.

The gene calls are TRBV11-3 and TRBJ2-1; the match to TRBD2 covers 13 bases. The CDR3 is made up of 16 amino acids. Germline CDR1 and CDR2: SGHNT and YENEEA. Germline trimming cut 5 bases from V and 7 bases from J; bases unmatched to any gene: 8. The CDR3 loop is CASSPRTSGGINEQFF. The CDR3 DNA is TGTGCCAGCAGCCCCCGGACTAGCGGGGGTATTAATGAGCAGTTCTTC.

CDR3 sequence (DNA): TGTGCCAGCAGGAACAGGGGGCTTACAGATACGCAGTATTTT. The encoded protein is CASRNRGLTDTQYF. This chain joins TRBV6-5 and TRBJ2-3; 9 positions match TRBD1. Germline-derived CDR1 and CDR2 are MNHEY and SVGAGI. The CDR3 totals 14 residues. J was trimmed by 3 bases and V by 6 bases; bases with no gene match: 4.

V and J are TRBV10-3 and TRBJ1-2; TRBD1 matches 7 bases. With 3 bases clipped from V and 4 bases from J, the junction kept 11 bases outside the gene matches. The germline V gene has CDR1 ENHRY and CDR2 SYGVKD. The CDR3 extends over 16 amino acids. The CDR3 spells CAISELGAGGSYGYTF. CDR3 DNA: TGTGCCATCAGTGAACTCGGGGCAGGGGGATCCTATGGCTACACCTTC.